Listed here are 27 T cell receptor beta chains from one sample, sequenced in a study of T-cell memory formation after mild COVID-19. TCRdb reprocessed the 5' RACE reads with MiXCR, giving one entry per CDR3 protein. Of roughly 140,000 distinct CDR3 sequences detected, roughly 13% appear once; the ten largest clones hold about 26%. Sequences were obtained from PBMCs or a T cell subset sorted from them (not recorded which). These receptors were obtained from an adult woman who had mild COVID-19 (a few samples of this study predate the infection). Cell type and time point are not known.

This clonotype has just a few counts. The rearrangement links TRBV12-3 or TRBV12-4 to TRBJ2-5; D gene ambiguous. V lost 8 bases to trimming and J lost 5 bases, with 12 bases between them. The CDR3 spans 12 residues. CDR3 DNA: TGTGCCAGCGCCTCCGCCCGTGAGACCCAGTACTTC. It yields the protein CASASARETQYF.

The chain links TRBV7-3 to TRBJ1-1; TRBD1 might be the D (6 bases). There are 15 residues in the CDR3. In germline, CDR1 is SGHTA, CDR2 FQGTGA. The V gene lost 5 bases and the J gene lost 1 base, with 14 bases spanning the gap. The CDR3 here is CASSLRQVGNTEAFF. The CDR3, as DNA: TGTGCCAGCAGCCTACGACAGGTAGGGAACACTGAAGCTTTCTTT.

This clonotype was observed many times. The genes are TRBV11-2 and TRBJ1-5, with 10 bases lining up with TRBD1. CDR1 is SGHAT and CDR2 is FQNNGV in the germline V gene. V dropped 5 bases and J dropped 0; count of bases not matched to a gene: 4. CDR3 size: 16 residues. For the CDR3, the DNA is TGTGCCAGCAGCCTAGGGACAGGGGATAGCAATCAGCCCCAGCATTTT. Translation gives CASSLGTGDSNQPQHF.

The chain recombines TRBV24-1 with TRBJ2-1; 11 positions agree with TRBD2. The trim removed 4 bases at V and 5 bases at J, leaving 3 bases unmatched. The CDR3 contains 15 residues. Germline V gene lookup returns CDR1 KGHDR and CDR2 SFDVKD. The CDR3 DNA sequence: TGTGCCACCAGTGACCTGGGACTAGCGGACAATGAGCAGTTCTTC. Encoded protein: CATSDLGLADNEQFF.

This clonotype was detected ten times or more. The CDR3 DNA sequence: TGTGCCAGCAGTTCCCGAGACAGGGGGGACGAGCAGTACTTC. Translating it yields CASSSRDRGDEQYF. V usage is TRBV12-3 or TRBV12-4 and J usage is TRBJ2-7; TRBD1 aligns across 9 bases. The junction had 6 bases not matched to a gene; V was cut back by 4 bases and J by 5 bases. The CDR3 runs to 14 residues.

This chain joins TRBV5-1 and TRBJ2-7, with no clear D. CDR1 and CDR2 (germline): SGHRS, YFSETQ. V was shortened by 5 bases and J by 0 bases, with 9 bases between the two germline ends. The CDR3 loop spans 13 amino acids. Here the CDR3 reads CASRDPSSYEQYF. The CDR3 nucleotides are TGCGCCAGCAGGGACCCGTCCTCCTACGAGCAGTACTTC.

The V call is TRBV20-1, the J call TRBJ2-7; 9 bases match TRBD2. The V gene's germline CDR1 is DFQATT and CDR2 SNEGSKA (reference sequence). This CDR3 region has 13 residues. V shed 1 base, J shed 2 bases, and the junction held 0 bases outside the gene matches. CDR3: CSARGLAAYEQYF. The CDR3 DNA reads TGCAGTGCTAGAGGACTAGCGGCCTACGAGCAGTACTTC.

The chain links TRBV10-3 to TRBJ1-1; possibly TRBD1 for D (5 bases). This CDR3 region has 18 residues. V dropped 0 bases and J dropped 0 bases, with 17 bases sitting between them. Germline V lookup: CDR1 ENHRY, CDR2 SYGVKD. The CDR3 reads CAISESTPGRFMNTEAFF. The CDR3 DNA follows: TGTGCCATCAGTGAGTCGACCCCAGGGAGATTCATGAACACTGAAGCTTTCTTT.

In its sample, this clonotype was seen a few times. The chain has TRBV6-2 or TRBV6-3 and TRBJ2-7, with D possibly being TRBD2 (6 bases). Germline CDR1 and CDR2: MNHEY and SVGEGT. Trimming stripped 0 bases from V and 7 bases from J, with 7 bases between. CDR3 length: 12 amino acids. CDR3 nucleotides: TGTGCCAGCAGTTACTCGGAGGGAGAGCAGTACTTC. Protein sequence: CASSYSEGEQYF.

This clonotype came up a few times. The chain couples TRBV11-3 to TRBJ2-2; TRBD1 agrees at 9 bases. Germline V gene lookup returns CDR1 SGHNT and CDR2 YENEEA. The V and J ends lost 4 bases and 0 bases, in that order; junction bases with no gene match: 3. The CDR3 is made up of 16 amino acids. The CDR3 sequence is CASSYWTGANTGELFF. The CDR3 DNA reads TGTGCCAGCAGCTATTGGACAGGGGCGAACACCGGGGAGCTGTTTTTT.

The V gene is TRBV12-3 or TRBV12-4, the J gene TRBJ1-1; 8 nucleotides match TRBD1. The CDR3 covers 16 residues. V gave up 6 bases and J gave up 4 bases; unmatched junction bases: 13. CDR3: CASSPPVTGETTEAFF. The CDR3 DNA reads as TGTGCCAGCAGCCCTCCGGTGACAGGGGAAACCACTGAAGCTTTCTTT.

This clonotype was detected ten times or more. This chain joins TRBV5-1 and TRBJ2-3; D may be TRBD1 or TRBD2 (5 bases each). The germline V gene encodes CDR1 SGHRS and CDR2 YFSETQ. V lost 7 bases, J lost 0 bases, and 15 bases lay in between. The CDR3 runs to 15 residues. The CDR3 region is CASWVGASSTDTQYF. For the CDR3, the DNA is TGCGCCAGCTGGGTCGGGGCCTCTAGCACAGATACGCAGTATTTT. The full variable domain, its missing parts supplied by reference TRBV5-1 and TRBJ2-3, is KAGVTQTPRYLIKTRGQQVTLSCSPISGHRSVSWYQQTPGQGLQFLFEYFSETQRNKGNFPGRFSGRQFSNSRSEMNVSTLELGDSALYLCASWVGASSTDTQYFGPGTRLTVL.

This clonotype has a handful of counts. V gene TRBV7-6 combines with J gene TRBJ2-7; D may correspond to TRBD1 or TRBD2 (5 bases each). Trimming took off 5 bases at V and 0 bases at J, with 20 bases between the two ends. CDR1 is SGHVS and CDR2 is FNYEAQ in the germline V gene. The CDR3 contains 17 residues. CDR3 loop: CASSPPGVQGLSYEQYF. The CDR3 region has the DNA TGTGCCAGCAGCCCCCCCGGGGTGCAGGGCCTCTCCTACGAGCAGTACTTC. Full variable domain (rest looked up from reference TRBV7-6 and TRBJ2-7): GAGVSQSPRYKVTKRGQDVALRCDPISGHVSLYWYRQALGQGPEFLTYFNYEAQQDKSGLPNDRFSAERPEGSISTLTIQRTEQRDSAMYRCASSPPGVQGLSYEQYFGPGTRLTVT.

This clonotype occurred a few times. The rearrangement links TRBV25-1 to TRBJ2-3; D remains unclear. The germline V gene encodes CDR1 MGHDK and CDR2 SYGVNS. The germline V and J ends were trimmed by 3 bases and 0 bases, with 7 bases remaining between them. This CDR3 region has 14 residues. In DNA form, the CDR3 reads TGTGCCAGCAGTGATCGATCTAGCACAGATACGCAGTATTTT. Protein: CASSDRSSTDTQYF.

This clonotype was observed a handful of times. V usage is TRBV20-1 and J usage is TRBJ2-1; unclear D gene. Germline V lookup: CDR1 DFQATT, CDR2 SNEGSKA (reference sequence). This CDR3 is 13 amino acids long. The CDR3 loop reads CSPLVVSYNEQFF. The CDR3 nucleotides are TGCAGCCCCCTGGTAGTCTCCTACAATGAGCAGTTCTTC.

The CDR3 loop is CSVATGSYEQYF. CDR3 DNA: TGCAGCGTGGCGACAGGCTCCTACGAGCAGTACTTC. The genes are TRBV29-1 and TRBJ2-7; tentative D call: TRBD1 (6 bases). Trimming took 6 bases from V and 0 from J, leaving 9 bases between them. The germline CDR1 and CDR2 sequences are SQVTM and ANQGSEA. CDR3 length: 12 residues.

This clonotype was counted between two and nine times. The chain has TRBV7-9 and TRBJ2-5, with D uncertain. This CDR3 has 14 residues. Germline loops: CDR1 SEHNR, CDR2 FQNEAQ (reference sequence). V lost 0 bases to trimming and J lost 9 bases, with 14 bases between them. The CDR3 here is CASSLAGQTRSQYF. The CDR3 DNA reads as TGTGCCAGCAGCTTAGCGGGCCAAACCCGATCCCAGTACTTC. The whole variable domain, filled in from reference TRBV7-9 and TRBJ2-5, reads DTGVSQNPRHKITKRGQNVTFRCDPISEHNRLYWYRQTLGQGPEFLTYFQNEAQLEKSRLLSDRFSAERPKGSFSTLEIQRTEQGDSAMYLCASSLAGQTRSQYFGPGTRLLVL.

A few counts support this clonotype. The V gene is TRBV6-6, the J gene TRBJ1-1; D possibly corresponds to TRBD1 (5 bases). Germline assignment: CDR1 MNHNY and CDR2 SVGAGI (reference sequence). The CDR3 totals 19 residues. The V end was cut by 0 bases, the J end by 1 base, with 21 bases between. CDR3 bases: TGTGCCAGCAGTTACTCGATCGGACACGGCGAAAGTCCGAACACTGAAGCTTTCTTT. Translation: CASSYSIGHGESPNTEAFF.

The chain uses TRBV5-1 and TRBJ2-2; D might be TRBD2 (5 bases). The V and J ends lost 5 bases and 4 bases respectively, with 12 bases between them. CDR3 length equals 14 residues. Germline V gene data show CDR1 as SGHRS and CDR2 as YFSETQ. This CDR3 reads CASSFEGSTGELFF. The CDR3 nucleotides are TGCGCCAGCAGTTTCGAGGGTTCCACCGGGGAGCTGTTTTTT.

The gene calls are TRBV5-6 and TRBJ1-1; D remains unclear. The V gene's germline CDR1 is SGHDT and CDR2 YYEEEE. This CDR3 spans 13 amino acids. V was clipped by 4 bases and J by 0 bases, with 7 bases between them. In DNA, the CDR3 is TGTGCCAGCAGCGCAAGCCTGAACACTGAAGCTTTCTTT. It specifies CASSASLNTEAFF.

J is TRBJ1-1 and V is TRBV14; no definite D call. The CDR3 spans 14 residues. CDR1 is SGHDN and CDR2 is FVKESK in the germline V gene. Trimming shortened V by 0 bases and J by 0 bases, and 5 bases separated the two germline ends. The CDR3 spells CASSQDFMNTEAFF. In nucleotides, the CDR3 is TGTGCCAGCAGCCAAGACTTCATGAACACTGAAGCTTTCTTT.

This clonotype occurred a few times. The rearrangement uses TRBV4-2 and TRBJ1-2; 7 bases are shared with TRBD1. The CDR3 runs to 17 residues. V trimming: 3 bases; J trimming: 3 bases; junction bases outside the gene matches: 13. Germline CDR1 reads LGHNA; CDR2 reads YNFKEQ. The CDR3 reads CASSHPRQGSSDYGYTF. CDR3 DNA: TGTGCCAGCAGCCACCCCCGACAGGGCTCCAGCGACTATGGCTACACCTTC.

The chain uses TRBV10-3 and TRBJ1-1, with TRBD1 matching 9 bases. The CDR3 has 15 amino acids. Germline loops: CDR1 ENHRY, CDR2 SYGVKD. Losses at the gene ends were 8 bases for V and 4 bases for J; bases not matched to a gene: 11. The DNA of the CDR3 is TGTGCCATCGACGAAGCCGGGACAGGGTCCACTGAAGCTTTCTTT. It encodes CAIDEAGTGSTEAFF.

The chain has TRBV7-8 and TRBJ1-4; 10 positions match TRBD1. The CDR3 has 16 amino acids. V shed 4 bases and J 6 bases; nucleotides not matched to a gene: 8. CDR1 SGHVS and CDR2 FQNEAQ come from the germline V gene. CDR3 amino acids: CASSSFGQGDYEKLFF. DNA for the CDR3: TGTGCCAGCAGCTCCTTCGGACAGGGGGATTATGAAAAACTGTTTTTT.

This clonotype turned up a few times. DNA for the CDR3: TGTGCCAGCAGCCGCGTAGCGGGACTGACAGCCTACGAGCAGTACTTC. Translation: CASSRVAGLTAYEQYF. The rearrangement links TRBV3-1 to TRBJ2-7; 8 bases agree with TRBD2. V shed 4 bases and J 2 bases; nucleotides not matched to a gene: 10. Germline CDR1 is LGHDT and CDR2 is YNNKEL (reference sequence). The CDR3 has 16 residues.

This chain links TRBV20-1 with TRBJ2-7; tentatively, D is TRBD2 (6 bases). Germline CDR1 reads DFQATT; CDR2 reads SNEGSKA (reference sequence). The CDR3 sequence is 11 residues long. V was cut by 8 bases and J by 6 bases, with 14 bases left in between. CDR3 nucleotides: TGCAGTACGGGAGTATTGGGCGAGCAGTACTTC. Protein sequence: CSTGVLGEQYF.

The J gene is TRBJ2-3, the V gene TRBV7-6, with 9 bases lining up with TRBD2. With V trimmed by 2 bases and J by 5 bases, 8 bases remained unmatched. Germline-derived CDR1 and CDR2 are SGHVS and FNYEAQ. The CDR3 spans 16 residues. The CDR3 is CASSLKWRGGQDTQYF. The CDR3 DNA reads as TGTGCCAGCAGCTTAAAGTGGCGGGGGGGCCAAGATACGCAGTATTTT. Looking up the rest from reference TRBV7-6 and TRBJ2-3 gives the full variable domain: GAGVSQSPRYKVTKRGQDVALRCDPISGHVSLYWYRQALGQGPEFLTYFNYEAQQDKSGLPNDRFSAERPEGSISTLTIQRTEQRDSAMYRCASSLKWRGGQDTQYFGPGTRLTVL.